This TCR beta chain appears in the sequencing data of a study of cytomegalovirus exposure and HLA in healthy donors. Overall study findings and caveats: Clusters of TCRs from the first cohort tended to co-occur in the roughly 120 validation repertoires (as a later analysis found). As was reported, the classifier diagnosed cytomegalovirus status with high specificity and sensitivity. Overall, under 200 TCR beta chains were annotated as cytomegalovirus-associated. In vitro assays verified that three CMV-associated chains recognized CMV antigens specifically.

Assay: immunoSEQ multiplex PCR; the TCRdb copy retains only in-frame clones and omits some. This sample carries about 49,000 clones, approximately 90% of them seen once, and the ten largest clones take under 1.5%. The germline CDR1 and CDR2 sequences are SGHKS and YYEKEE (reference sequence). This CDR3 is 15 amino acids long. As regards this clone: Its target is unknown. One end of the junction fails to match germline, which may point to a read error. Other DNA variants within this sample encode the same CDR3.

The chain couples TRBV5-5 to TRBJ1-1; the match to TRBD1 covers 7 bases. The sequence was collected from a man younger than 30 in good health and CMV-seronegative. Sequencing used PBMCs. CDR3 region: CASSSLTGLNTEAFF. The DNA of the CDR3 is TGCGCCAGCAGCTCGTTGACAGGGCTGAACACTGAAGCTTTCTTT.